This T cell receptor beta chain was observed in a study of cytomegalovirus exposure and HLA in healthy donors. The PCR made use of 60 Vbeta and 13 Jbeta primers. Sequencing was performed with immunoSEQ multiplex PCR; in TCRdb, only in-frame clones are kept and a portion is missing. In the table there are over 150,000 clones, under 85% of which are singletons. Germline CDR1 MDHEN, CDR2 SYDVKM. V lost 2 bases to trimming and J lost 10 bases, with 12 bases between them. The CDR3 spans 13 residues. This sequence was found in a male donor in good health and CMV-seronegative. The chain combines TRBV28 with TRBJ2-1; D not resolved. Sequenced sample: PBMCs. DNA of the CDR3: TGTGCCAGCAGTTTACCCCCACATCGCGAGCAGTTCTTC. Its protein product is CASSLPPHREQFF. The full variable domain, in which reference TRBV28 and TRBJ2-1 provide the parts outside the CDR3, is DVKVTQSSRYLVKRTGEKVFLECVQDMDHENMFWYRQDPGLGLRLIYFSYDVKMKEKGDIPEGYSVSREKKERFSLILESASTNQTSMYLCASSLPPHREQFFGPGTRLTVL.